This T cell receptor (beta chain) is drawn from a study of PD-L1 blockade in urothelial cancer. Study details: Reported median T cell count for blood samples was over 110,000. Regarding the study as a whole: Pretreatment blood TCR clonality under the median forecast improved survival.

The CDR3 is made up of 15 amino acids. CDR1 is LGHNA and CDR2 is YSLEER in the germline V gene. With 0 bases clipped from V and 6 bases from J, the junction kept 4 bases outside the gene matches. Assay used: immunoSEQ multiplex PCR; TCRdb lists only in-frame clones, some missing. The sample holds 85,000 to 100,000 clones; roughly 90% are singletons and the top ten take 8% to 10%. As concerns this clone: Its antigen is unidentified.

Locally advanced or metastatic urothelial carcinoma was diagnosed in the patients. The sequences come from PBMCs, collected around atezolizumab (anti-PD-L1) treatment. This TCR came from a man aged 60-69 years with urothelial cancer. The rearrangement links TRBV4-3 to TRBJ2-1; TRBD1 agrees at 8 bases. CDR3 in amino acids: CASSQDWTGTNEQFF. The CDR3 DNA is TGCGCCAGCAGCCAAGACTGGACAGGGACCAATGAGCAGTTCTTC.